This T cell receptor (beta chain) emerged from a study of shared clonotypes between healthy human individuals. Study-level information: There were three CD4 naive, three CD4 memory, two CD8 naive and one CD8 memory plates per donor.

Negatively enriched CD4+ T cells were divided by CD45RA into naive and memory. In the original workflow: Filtering of immunoSEQ junctional sequences could not match full-length read filtering. Produced via immunoSEQ multiplex PCR; TCRdb's table is partial and in-frame only. V, J and clone size were drawn from that table, and D and trimming were deduced from the DNA. Counted here are about a million clones, 60% to 85% occurring once; the ten biggest clones make up over 1.3%. Sequenced material: memory CD4+ T cells sorted from blood. The subset is: CD45RA-negative fraction. The origin of this receptor is a young man in good health.

CDR3 residues: CAWSETGINYGYTF. As DNA, the CDR3 is TGTGCCTGGAGCGAGACAGGGATTAACTATGGCTACACCTTC. The gene calls are TRBV30 and TRBJ1-2; 7 bases match TRBD1. V dropped 3 bases and J dropped 1; count of bases not matched to a gene: 5. Germline CDR1 is GTSNPN and CDR2 is SVGIG (reference sequence). The CDR3 has 14 residues.